The 8 T cell receptor beta chains given below trace back to one sample, sequenced in a study of vaccination effects on CD4 cells after COVID-19. Only in-frame clones appear in the TCRdb table, and some are missing; sequencing was by immunoSEQ multiplex PCR. The repertoire holds 50,000 or so clones, 50% to 70% seen once, with roughly 5.1% in the top ten. No antigen has been assigned to these receptors. Following an approximately eleven-day culture, CD4+ T cells were purified. This sample comprised CD4+ T cells from PBMCs cultured without peptide, obtained before COVID-19 vaccination. The receptors derive from a human donor who received a COVID-19 vaccine.

J is TRBJ2-1 and V is TRBV9; unclear D gene. The CDR3 is 13 amino acids. Trimming stripped 0 bases from V and 7 bases from J, with 8 bases between. The germline gives CDR1 SGDLS, CDR2 YYNGEE. DNA for the CDR3: TGTGCCAGCAGCGTAGAGGGCGGTAATGAGCAGTTCTTC. Encoded protein: CASSVEGGNEQFF. Full variable domain (remainder filled in from reference TRBV9 and TRBJ2-1): DSGVTQTPKHLITATGQRVTLRCSPRSGDLSVYWYQQSLDQGLQFLIQYYNGEERAKGNILERFSAQQFPDLHSELNLSSLELGDSALYFCASSVEGGNEQFFGPGTRLTVL.

V gene TRBV3-1 (or the pseudogene TRBV3-2) combines with J gene TRBJ1-2; a weak D match, TRBD1 (5 bases). CDR1 and CDR2 from the germline V gene are LGHDT and YNNKEL (reference sequence). With 5 bases removed from V and 4 bases from J, the gap between germline ends came to 11 bases. The CDR3 covers 13 residues. Here the CDR3 DNA reads TGTGCCAGCAGCGAAAGGGGTAGCTATGGCTACACCTTC. Protein: CASSERGSYGYTF.

The V call is TRBV6-1, the J call TRBJ2-3; D is unresolved. The V end lost 2 bases, the J end lost 4 bases, and 7 bases lay between the germline ends. Per germline, CDR1 MNHNS and CDR2 SASEGT. This CDR3 comprises 13 residues. In DNA, the CDR3 is TGTGCCAGCAGTGAAAGTTTTTCAGATACGCAGTATTTT. Translation gives CASSESFSDTQYF.

The chain links TRBV7-2 to TRBJ1-6, with D perhaps TRBD1 (6 bases). The CDR3 totals 16 residues. The germline V and J ends were trimmed by 4 bases and 5 bases, with 15 bases remaining between them. The germline gives CDR1 SGHTA, CDR2 FQGNSA. The CDR3 sequence: CASSYIPDSNNSPLHF. The CDR3 DNA reads as TGTGCCAGCAGCTACATCCCGGACAGCAATAATTCACCCCTCCACTTT.

V is TRBV2 and J is TRBJ2-7; unclear D gene. CDR3 size: 11 residues. CDR1 and CDR2 from the germline V gene are SNHLY and FYNNEI. V lost 4 bases and J lost 1, with 2 bases in between. The CDR3 DNA is TGTGCCAGCAGTGTTTCCTACGAGCAGTACTTC. Translating gives CASSVSYEQYF.

The chain joins TRBV18 to TRBJ2-3; tentatively, D is TRBD2 (6 bases). The CDR3 is 15 amino acids. Germline CDR1 KGHSH, CDR2 LQKENI. Trimming took 3 bases from V and 2 from J, leaving 12 bases between them. CDR3 nucleotides: TGTGCCAGCTCACCTGCGGGACTCCCCACAGATACGCAGTATTTT. This codes for CASSPAGLPTDTQYF.

The J gene is TRBJ2-1, the V gene TRBV7-2, with D possibly matching TRBD1 (5 bases). CDR1 and CDR2 (germline): SGHTA, FQGNSA. The V and J ends lost 5 bases and 9 bases respectively, with 11 bases between them. The CDR3 length is 12 residues. In nucleotides, the CDR3 is TGTGCCAGCAGCCGCAGGGTGAGTGAGCAGTTCTTC. It encodes CASSRRVSEQFF. The variable domain in full, with the rest retrieved from reference TRBV7-2 and TRBJ2-1, is GAGVSQSPSNKVTEKGKDVELRCDPISGHTALYWYRQSLGQGLEFLIYFQGNSAPDKSGLPSDRFSAERTGGSVSTLTIQRTQQEDSAVYLCASSRRVSEQFFGPGTRLTVL.

This clone was seen a few times. The V gene is TRBV20-1, the J gene TRBJ1-2, with a tentative D call TRBD1 (6 bases). This CDR3 has 11 residues. V was clipped by 4 bases and J by 8 bases, with 11 bases between them. The germline V gene encodes CDR1 DFQATT and CDR2 SNEGSKA (reference sequence). CDR3 bases: TGCAGTGCTACCAGGGGTGGGGGCTACACCTTC. Encoded protein: CSATRGGGYTF.